This record covers a single T cell receptor beta chain. Its antigen is unidentified. The data stem from a study of cytomegalovirus exposure and HLA in healthy donors. The study's findings and limits: Both high specificity and high sensitivity reportedly marked the classifier's diagnosis of cytomegalovirus status.

Some clones are missing from TCRdb's copy, which holds only in-frame ones; the method was immunoSEQ multiplex PCR. The sample includes 230,000 or so clones, 80% to 90% seen only once; the top ten take about 2.9%. V was cut by 3 bases and J by 3 bases, with 29 bases left in between. The germline CDR1 and CDR2 sequences are SGDLS and YYNGEE. The CDR3 consists of 20 residues. The source is a woman aged 18-35 years in good health and CMV-seronegative. Material: PBMCs. The chain combines TRBV9 with TRBJ2-3, with a tentative D call TRBD1 (6 bases). The CDR3 loop is CASSAWDTGTRGGRTDTQYF. The CDR3 nucleotides are TGTGCCAGCAGCGCCTGGGACACCGGAACTCGAGGGGGTAGGACAGATACGCAGTATTTT.